The clone carrying this T cell receptor beta chain was observed a single time. This CDR3 spans 14 amino acids. CDR1 and CDR2 from the germline V gene are SGHTA and FQGNSA. V dropped 5 bases and J dropped 6 bases, with 15 bases sitting between them. These data come from a study of blood T cell repertoires in COVID-19. Study context: Sites in the United States, Italy and Spain provided acute and convalescent COVID-19 samples. In each case, the material was cDNA or gDNA derived from T cells, B-cell-depleted T cells, or PBMCs.

In the authors' workflow: Amplified reference gene primers provided the basis for estimating nucleated cell counts. Method: immunoSEQ multiplex PCR; TCRdb's copy keeps in-frame clones and lacks some. V, J and clone size are taken as reported in that table, and D and trimming were inferred from the DNA itself. The data show about 40,000 clones, with 70% to 90% seen just once and approximately 4.5% held by the top ten. Enrolled during active infection, Seattle patients were then followed longitudinally. This sequence was found in a man aged 60 to 69 with COVID-19, enrolled during active disease. The source material was peripheral blood. This chain links TRBV7-2 with TRBJ2-3; D is perhaps TRBD2 (5 bases). CDR3 sequence: CASSPGVMGDTQYF. The CDR3 DNA reads as TGTGCCAGCAGCCCCGGGGTGATGGGGGATACGCAGTATTTT. The full variable domain, rest sourced from reference TRBV7-2 and TRBJ2-3, is GAGVSQSPSNKVTEKGKDVELRCDPISGHTALYWYRQSLGQGLEFLIYFQGNSAPDKSGLPSDRFSAERTGGSVSTLTIQRTQQEDSAVYLCASSPGVMGDTQYFGPGTRLTVL.